Listed below are T cell receptor beta chains from one sample, sequenced in a study of vaccination effects on CD4 cells after COVID-19. This table comes from immunoSEQ multiplex PCR, and its TCRdb copy is limited to in-frame clones, with some not included. Among around 68,000 clones listed, 80% were seen once. Their antigen targets remain unknown. The specimen comprised CD4+ T cells from PBMCs cultured with SARS-CoV-2 spike peptides, sampled before COVID-19 vaccination. Receptors were obtained from a human donor who received a COVID-19 vaccine. CDR3s include the opening cysteine and the closing phenylalanine or tryptophan. The order of the fields is V gene, J gene, clone size, D gene, CDR3 DNA, CDR3 protein. D genes are given only for firm matches. Rows give clone size only sometimes, using once, few, many, or a class for an expanded clone.

V gene: TRBV7-3; J gene: TRBJ1-1; clone size: NA; D gene: NA; CDR3 DNA: TGTGCCAGCAGCCCCGCGGCTACAAACACTGAAGCTTTCTTT; CDR3 protein: CASSPAATNTEAFF
V gene: TRBV7-3; J gene: TRBJ2-5; clone size: NA; D gene: TRBD1; CDR3 DNA: TGTGCCAGCAGCTTGGGGCCAGGGGGAGAGACCCAGTACTTC; CDR3 protein: CASSLGPGGETQYF
V gene: TRBV10-2; J gene: TRBJ1-1; clone size: NA; D gene: NA; CDR3 DNA: TGCGCCAGCAGTGAGGGGCCAGACACTGAAGCTTTCTTT; CDR3 protein: CASSEGPDTEAFF
V gene: TRBV10-1; J gene: TRBJ1-1; clone size: few; D gene: NA; CDR3 DNA: TGCGCCAGCAGTGAGCACAGGGCAAGCACTGAAGCTTTCTTT; CDR3 protein: CASSEHRASTEAFF
V gene: TRBV7-8; J gene: TRBJ2-2; clone size: NA; D gene: NA; CDR3 DNA: TGTGCCAGCAGCTTAAAAAACACCGGGGAGCTGTTTTTT; CDR3 protein: CASSLKNTGELFF
V gene: TRBV29-1; J gene: TRBJ1-4; clone size: NA; D gene: TRBD1; CDR3 DNA: TGCAGCGTCAGGGACAGGGACAATGAAAAACTGTTTTTT; CDR3 protein: CSVRDRDNEKLFF
V gene: TRBV7-2; J gene: TRBJ1-5; clone size: NA; D gene: NA; CDR3 DNA: TGTGCCAGCAGCTTAGTAGGAGGATTCGGCGATCAGCCCCAGCATTTT; CDR3 protein: CASSLVGGFGDQPQHF
V gene: TRBV24-1; J gene: TRBJ2-3; clone size: NA; D gene: TRBD1; CDR3 DNA: TGTGCCACCAGTGATCCGGGACAGCGCACAGATACGCAGTATTTT; CDR3 protein: CATSDPGQRTDTQYF
V gene: TRBV19; J gene: TRBJ1-4; clone size: NA; D gene: NA; CDR3 DNA: TGTGCCAGTAGGGGAGAGTCTAATGAAAAACTGTTTTTT; CDR3 protein: CASRGESNEKLFF
V gene: TRBV24-1; J gene: TRBJ2-5; clone size: NA; D gene: NA; CDR3 DNA: TGTGCCACCAGTGATTCTCGACAGTTAGAGACCCAGTACTTC; CDR3 protein: CATSDSRQLETQYF
V gene: TRBV12-5; J gene: TRBJ2-5; clone size: NA; D gene: NA; CDR3 DNA: TGTGCTAGTGGTTTGATAATGGACGGGGCCACAATTTCAGAGACCCAGTACTTC; CDR3 protein: CASGLIMDGATISETQYF
V gene: TRBV24-1; J gene: TRBJ2-3; clone size: NA; D gene: TRBD2; CDR3 DNA: TGTGCCACCAGTGGACTTAGAAGCGGGGGGCTACTCACAGATACGCAGTATTTT; CDR3 protein: CATSGLRSGGLLTDTQYF
V gene: TRBV5-1; J gene: TRBJ1-1; clone size: NA; D gene: NA; CDR3 DNA: TGCGCCAGCAGCTTGGGACTGAACACTGAAGCTTTCTTT; CDR3 protein: CASSLGLNTEAFF
V gene: TRBV15; J gene: TRBJ1-1; clone size: NA; D gene: TRBD1; CDR3 DNA: TGTGCCACCAGCAGCAAGATTCCGGGACAGGGGACTGAAGCTTTCTTT; CDR3 protein: CATSSKIPGQGTEAFF
V gene: TRBV27; J gene: TRBJ2-5; clone size: NA; D gene: TRBD1; CDR3 DNA: TGTGCCAGCAGACGTCCGGGACAGGGGGAGACCCAGTACTTC; CDR3 protein: CASRRPGQGETQYF
V gene: TRBV3-1/TRBV3-2; J gene: TRBJ1-4; clone size: NA; D gene: NA; CDR3 DNA: TGTGCCAGCAGCCAATATCGAACAGGGGAAAAACTGTTTTTT; CDR3 protein: CASSQYRTGEKLFF
V gene: TRBV10-1; J gene: TRBJ2-2; clone size: NA; D gene: NA; CDR3 DNA: TGCGCCAGCAGTGACTACGCGAACACCGGGGAGCTGTTTTTT; CDR3 protein: CASSDYANTGELFF